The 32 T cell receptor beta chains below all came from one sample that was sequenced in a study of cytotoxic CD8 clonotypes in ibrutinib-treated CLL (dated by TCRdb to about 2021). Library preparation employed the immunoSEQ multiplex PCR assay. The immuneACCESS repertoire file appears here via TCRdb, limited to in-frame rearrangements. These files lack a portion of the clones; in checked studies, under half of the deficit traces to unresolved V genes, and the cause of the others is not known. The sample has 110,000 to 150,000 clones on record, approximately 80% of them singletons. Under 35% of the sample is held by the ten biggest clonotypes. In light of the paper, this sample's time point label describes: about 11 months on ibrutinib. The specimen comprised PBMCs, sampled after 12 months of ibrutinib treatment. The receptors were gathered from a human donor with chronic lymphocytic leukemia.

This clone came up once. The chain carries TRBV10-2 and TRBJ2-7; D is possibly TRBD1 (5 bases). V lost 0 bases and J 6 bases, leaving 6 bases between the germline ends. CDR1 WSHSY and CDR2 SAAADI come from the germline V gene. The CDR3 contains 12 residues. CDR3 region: CASSESGLEQYF. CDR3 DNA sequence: TGCGCCAGCAGTGAGTCGGGGCTCGAGCAGTACTTC.

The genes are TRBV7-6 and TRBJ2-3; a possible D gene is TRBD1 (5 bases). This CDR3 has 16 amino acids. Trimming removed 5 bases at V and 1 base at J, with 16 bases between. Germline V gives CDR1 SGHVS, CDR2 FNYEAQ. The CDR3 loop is CASSPPRVEGTDTQYF. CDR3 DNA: TGTGCCAGCAGCCCGCCCAGGGTCGAGGGCACAGATACGCAGTATTTT.

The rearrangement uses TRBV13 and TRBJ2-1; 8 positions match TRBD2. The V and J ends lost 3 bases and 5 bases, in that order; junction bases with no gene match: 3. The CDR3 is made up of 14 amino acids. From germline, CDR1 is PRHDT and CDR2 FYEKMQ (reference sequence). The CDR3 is CASSFGRGNNEQFF. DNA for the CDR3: TGTGCCAGCAGCTTCGGGAGGGGCAACAATGAGCAGTTCTTC.

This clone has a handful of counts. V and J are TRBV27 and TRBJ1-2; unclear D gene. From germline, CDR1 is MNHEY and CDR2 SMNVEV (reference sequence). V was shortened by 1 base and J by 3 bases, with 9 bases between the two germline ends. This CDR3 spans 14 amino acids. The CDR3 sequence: CASSLWLGDYGYTF. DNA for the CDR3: TGTGCCAGCAGTTTATGGTTGGGAGACTATGGCTACACCTTC.

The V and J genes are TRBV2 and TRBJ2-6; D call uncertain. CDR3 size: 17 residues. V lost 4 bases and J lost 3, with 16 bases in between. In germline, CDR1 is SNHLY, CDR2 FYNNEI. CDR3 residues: CASSVSWYDGGANVLTF. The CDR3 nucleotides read TGTGCCAGCAGTGTTTCCTGGTATGACGGTGGGGCCAACGTCCTGACTTTC.

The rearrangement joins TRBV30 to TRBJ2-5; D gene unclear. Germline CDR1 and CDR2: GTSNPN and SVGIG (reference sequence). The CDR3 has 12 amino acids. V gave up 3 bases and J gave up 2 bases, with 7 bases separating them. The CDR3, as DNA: TGTGCCTGGAGCAACGGGCAAGAGACCCAGTACTTC. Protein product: CAWSNGQETQYF.

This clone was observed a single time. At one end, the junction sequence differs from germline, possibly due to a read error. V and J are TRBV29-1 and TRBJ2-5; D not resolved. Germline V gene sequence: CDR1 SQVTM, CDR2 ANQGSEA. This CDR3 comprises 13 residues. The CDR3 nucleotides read TGCAGCGTTGCCCCGGGTAAAAGAGAGGCCCAGTACTTC. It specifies CSVAPGKREAQYF.

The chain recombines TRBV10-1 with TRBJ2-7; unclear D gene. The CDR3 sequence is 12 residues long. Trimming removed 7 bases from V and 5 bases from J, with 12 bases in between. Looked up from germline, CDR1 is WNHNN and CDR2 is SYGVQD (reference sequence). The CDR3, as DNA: TGCGCCAGCATCTCCACTTCCCACGAGCAGTACTTC. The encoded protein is CASISTSHEQYF.

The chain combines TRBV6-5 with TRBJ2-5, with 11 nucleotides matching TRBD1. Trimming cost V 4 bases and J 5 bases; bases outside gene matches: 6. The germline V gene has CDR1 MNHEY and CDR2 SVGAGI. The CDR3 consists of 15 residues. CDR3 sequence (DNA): TGTGCCAGCAGTTGGGGACAGGGGGGTCGGGAGACCCAGTACTTC. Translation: CASSWGQGGRETQYF.

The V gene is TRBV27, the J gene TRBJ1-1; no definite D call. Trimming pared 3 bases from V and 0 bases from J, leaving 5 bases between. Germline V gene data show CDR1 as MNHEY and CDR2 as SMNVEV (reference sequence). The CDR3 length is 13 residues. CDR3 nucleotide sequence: TGTGCCAGCAGTTTTACCGTGAACACTGAAGCTTTCTTT. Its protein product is CASSFTVNTEAFF.

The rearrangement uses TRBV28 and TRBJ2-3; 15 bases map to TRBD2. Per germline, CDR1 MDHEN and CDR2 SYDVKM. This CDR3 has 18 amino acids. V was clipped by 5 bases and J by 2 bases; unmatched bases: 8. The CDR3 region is CASSLGLAGGPNTDTQYF. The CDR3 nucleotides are TGTGCCAGCAGTCTAGGACTAGCGGGAGGGCCGAACACAGATACGCAGTATTTT. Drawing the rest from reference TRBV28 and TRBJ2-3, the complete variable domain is DVKVTQSSRYLVKRTGEKVFLECVQDMDHENMFWYRQDPGLGLRLIYFSYDVKMKEKGDIPEGYSVSREKKERFSLILESASTNQTSMYLCASSLGLAGGPNTDTQYFGPGTRLTVL.

CDR3 in DNA: TGTGCCAGCAGCGGAGAGCAGTACTTC. Its protein is CASSGEQYF. The chain employs TRBV11-3 and TRBJ2-7; D not certain. Trimming took 5 bases from V and 7 from J, leaving 3 bases between them. CDR3 length equals 9 residues. From germline, CDR1 is SGHNT and CDR2 YENEEA.

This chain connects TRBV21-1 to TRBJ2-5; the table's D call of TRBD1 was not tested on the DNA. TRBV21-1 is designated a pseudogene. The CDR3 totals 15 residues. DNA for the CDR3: TGTGCCAGCAGCAGAGGACAGGGGGTTTACGAGACCCAGTACTTC. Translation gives CASSRGQGVYETQYF.

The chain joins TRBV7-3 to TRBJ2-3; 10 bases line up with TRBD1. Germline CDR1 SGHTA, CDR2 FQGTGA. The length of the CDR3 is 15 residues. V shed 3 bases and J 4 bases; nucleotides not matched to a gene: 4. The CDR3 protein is CASSFSGQGSDTQYF. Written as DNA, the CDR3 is TGTGCCAGCAGCTTCTCGGGACAGGGGTCAGATACGCAGTATTTT.

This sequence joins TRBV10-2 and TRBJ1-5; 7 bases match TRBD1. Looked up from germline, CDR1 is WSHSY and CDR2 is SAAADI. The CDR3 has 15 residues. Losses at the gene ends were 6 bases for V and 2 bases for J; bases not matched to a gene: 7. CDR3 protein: CASSEQGFGNQPQHF. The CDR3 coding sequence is TGCGCCAGCAGCGAACAGGGGTTCGGCAATCAGCCCCAGCATTTT.

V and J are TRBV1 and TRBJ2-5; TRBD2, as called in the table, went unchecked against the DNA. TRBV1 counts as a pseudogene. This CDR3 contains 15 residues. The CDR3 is CTSIRSKRGGGTQYF. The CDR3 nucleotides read TGCACCAGCATAAGATCCAAGCGGGGGGGCGGGACCCAGTACTTC.

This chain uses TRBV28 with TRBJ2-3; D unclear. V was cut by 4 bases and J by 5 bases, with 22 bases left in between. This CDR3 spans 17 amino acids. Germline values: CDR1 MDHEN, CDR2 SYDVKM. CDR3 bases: TGTGCCAGCAGTTCCGAACCTCCGGTCCCCAAAGGAGATACGCAGTATTTT. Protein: CASSSEPPVPKGDTQYF.

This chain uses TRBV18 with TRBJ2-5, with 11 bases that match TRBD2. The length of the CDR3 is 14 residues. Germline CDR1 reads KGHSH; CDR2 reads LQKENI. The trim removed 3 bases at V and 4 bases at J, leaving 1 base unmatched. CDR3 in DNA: TGTGCCAGCTCACCGGGACTAGCGGTAGAGACCCAGTACTTC. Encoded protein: CASSPGLAVETQYF.

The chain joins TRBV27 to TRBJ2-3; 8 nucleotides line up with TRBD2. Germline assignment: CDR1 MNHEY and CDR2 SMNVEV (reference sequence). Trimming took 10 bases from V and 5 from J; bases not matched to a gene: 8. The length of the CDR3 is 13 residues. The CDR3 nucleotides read TGTGCCACCGCCTCGGGGGGGGTAGATACGCAGTATTTT. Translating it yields CATASGGVDTQYF.

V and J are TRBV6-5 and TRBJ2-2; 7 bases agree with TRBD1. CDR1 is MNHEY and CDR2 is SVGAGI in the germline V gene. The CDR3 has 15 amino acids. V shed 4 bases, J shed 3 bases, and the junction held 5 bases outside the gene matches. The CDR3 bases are TGTGCCAGCAGTTCCTGGGACAGTTACACCGGGGAGCTGTTTTTT. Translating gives CASSSWDSYTGELFF.

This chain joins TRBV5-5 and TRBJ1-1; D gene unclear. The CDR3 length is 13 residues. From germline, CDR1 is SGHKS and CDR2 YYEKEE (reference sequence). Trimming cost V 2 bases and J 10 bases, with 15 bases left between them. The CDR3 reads CASSFFRELGAFF. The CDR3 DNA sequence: TGTGCCAGCAGCTTTTTCCGGGAATTGGGAGCTTTCTTT.

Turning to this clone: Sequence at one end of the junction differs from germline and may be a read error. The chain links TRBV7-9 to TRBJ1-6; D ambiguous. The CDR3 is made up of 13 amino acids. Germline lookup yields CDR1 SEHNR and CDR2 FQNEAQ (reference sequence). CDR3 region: CASSLGGSHGMHF. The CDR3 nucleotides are TGTGCCAGCAGCTTAGGTGGCAGTCATGGGATGCATTTT.

CDR3 bases: TGTGCCAGCAGCTTTATTAACGAGCAGTACTTC. This codes for CASSFINEQYF. The J gene is TRBJ2-7, the V gene TRBV11-3, with no clear D. V was clipped by 3 bases and J by 5 bases, with 5 bases between them. The germline CDR1 and CDR2 sequences are SGHNT and YENEEA. The CDR3 runs 11 residues.

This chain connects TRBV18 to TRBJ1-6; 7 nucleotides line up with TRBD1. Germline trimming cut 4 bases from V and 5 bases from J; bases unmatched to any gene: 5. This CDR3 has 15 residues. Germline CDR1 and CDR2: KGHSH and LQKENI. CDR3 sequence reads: CASSLGGNNNSPLHF. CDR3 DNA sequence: TGTGCCAGCTCACTAGGGGGCAACAATAATTCACCCCTCCACTTT.

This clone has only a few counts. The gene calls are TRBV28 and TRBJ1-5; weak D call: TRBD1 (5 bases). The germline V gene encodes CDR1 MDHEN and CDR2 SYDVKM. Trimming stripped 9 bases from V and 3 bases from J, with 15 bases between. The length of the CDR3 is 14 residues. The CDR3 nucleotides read TGTGCCAGTACCAAGCGACAGCACAATCAGCCCCAGCATTTT. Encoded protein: CASTKRQHNQPQHF.

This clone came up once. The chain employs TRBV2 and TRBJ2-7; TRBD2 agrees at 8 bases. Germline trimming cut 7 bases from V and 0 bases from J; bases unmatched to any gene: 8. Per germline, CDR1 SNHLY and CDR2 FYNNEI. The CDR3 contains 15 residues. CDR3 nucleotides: TGTGCCAGCACTCAAACTAGCGGCCGCTCCTACGAGCAGTACTTC. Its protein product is CASTQTSGRSYEQYF.

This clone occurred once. The CDR3 sequence: CASRITGTTGELFF. CDR3 nucleotides: TGTGCCAGTAGGATTACAGGGACCACCGGGGAGCTGTTTTTT. The rearrangement links TRBV19 to TRBJ2-2; TRBD1 might be the D (6 bases). V dropped 6 bases and J dropped 4 bases, with 12 bases sitting between them. CDR1 and CDR2 from the germline V gene are LNHDA and SQIVND (reference sequence). The CDR3 covers 14 residues.

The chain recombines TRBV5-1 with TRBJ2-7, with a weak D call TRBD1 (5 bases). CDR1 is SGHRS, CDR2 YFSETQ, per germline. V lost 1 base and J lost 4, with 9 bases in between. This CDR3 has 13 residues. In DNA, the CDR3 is TGCGCCAGCAGCTTGTTCCAGGGATACGAGCAGTACTTC. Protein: CASSLFQGYEQYF.

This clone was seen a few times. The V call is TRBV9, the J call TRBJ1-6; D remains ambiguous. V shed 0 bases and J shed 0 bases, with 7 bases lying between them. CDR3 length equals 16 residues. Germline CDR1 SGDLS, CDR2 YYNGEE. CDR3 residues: CASSVALSSYNSPLHF. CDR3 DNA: TGTGCCAGCAGCGTAGCTCTGAGCTCCTATAATTCACCCCTCCACTTT.

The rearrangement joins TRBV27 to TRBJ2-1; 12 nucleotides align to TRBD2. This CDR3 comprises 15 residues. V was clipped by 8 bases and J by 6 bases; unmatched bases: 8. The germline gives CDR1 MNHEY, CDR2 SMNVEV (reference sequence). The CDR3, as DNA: TGTGCCAGCTCAAGACTAGCGGGAGAACCCAATGAGCAGTTCTTC. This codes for CASSRLAGEPNEQFF.

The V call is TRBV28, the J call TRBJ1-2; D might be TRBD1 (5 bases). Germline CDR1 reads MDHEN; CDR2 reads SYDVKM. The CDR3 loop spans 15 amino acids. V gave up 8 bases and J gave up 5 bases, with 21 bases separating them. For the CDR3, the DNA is TGTGCCAGCCAAACACGGGCGCCAGGGAATTATGGCTACACCTTC. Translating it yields CASQTRAPGNYGYTF.

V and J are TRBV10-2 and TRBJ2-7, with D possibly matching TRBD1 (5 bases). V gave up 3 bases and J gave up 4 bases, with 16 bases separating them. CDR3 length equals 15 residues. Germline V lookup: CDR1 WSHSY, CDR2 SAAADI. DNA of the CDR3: TGCGCCAGCAGTGAAGGGGCTAGTGGGTCGTACGAGCAGTACTTC. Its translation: CASSEGASGSYEQYF.